This T cell receptor beta chain was captured by sequencing in a study of a mutant IDH1 vaccine in newly diagnosed glioma. For the study at large: The study started vaccination 4-6 weeks after radiotherapy alone, or with temozolomide cycles. The treated group averaged 40.4 years old and was around 62% male, roughly 40% female.

Germline values: CDR1 SGHRS, CDR2 YFSETQ. V shed 4 bases, J shed 7 bases, and the junction held 9 bases outside the gene matches. The CDR3 runs 14 residues. With regard to this clone: What it recognizes is unknown.

Method: immunoSEQ multiplex PCR; TCRdb's copy keeps in-frame clones and lacks some. This sample has tens of thousands of clones, with roughly 78% found just once. General study results and limits: There seemed to be no relation between pseudoprogression and changes in top peripheral T cell clonotypes.

As to time point: week 35, safety follow-up. Doses consisted of 300 ug of mutant IDH1 20-mer peptide each, paired with topical imiquimod. Donors' newly diagnosed IDH1-mutant WHO grade 3 or 4 astrocytomas lacked nuclear ATRX. The rearrangement joins TRBV5-1 to TRBJ1-2; the match to TRBD1 covers 8 bases. This material consisted of PBMCs, taken from a glioma patient whose treatment included an IDH1 peptide vaccine. This receptor was taken from a woman in her thirties or forties with glioma. The CDR3 loop reads CASSADFRGPGYTF. Written as DNA, the CDR3 is TGCGCCAGCAGCGCCGACTTCAGGGGGCCTGGCTACACCTTC.